Presented here are 26 T cell receptor beta chains from one specimen sequenced in a study of beta chain features in type 1 diabetes. Study-level points and caveats: Type 1 diabetes patients had moderately but significantly shorter TCRB CDR3s in all four CD4+ subsets.

Their recognized antigens are unknown. Sequenced material consisted of expressed TCRB transcripts (all of the isolated RNA was reverse transcribed). Profiled with immunoSEQ multiplex PCR; TCRdb holds only in-frame clones, not every one. The table lists nearly 700,000 clones, about an eighth of them singletons. Sequenced material: naive CD4+ T cells from blood. These receptors originate from a man between 18 and 29 years old with type 1 diabetes.

This clone was seen more than once but under ten times. The chain joins TRBV18 to TRBJ2-1; 8 bases are a match to TRBD1. This CDR3 has 16 amino acids. Germline V gene sequence: CDR1 KGHSH, CDR2 LQKENI. V dropped 4 bases and J dropped 6; count of bases not matched to a gene: 11. The CDR3 loop is CASSRSGTGGINEQFF. The CDR3 nucleotides are TGTGCCAGCTCACGCTCCGGGACAGGTGGTATCAATGAGCAGTTCTTC.

The genes are TRBV10-3 and TRBJ2-2; TRBD2 matches at 11 bases. The CDR3 covers 16 residues. V lost 3 bases, J lost 1 base, and 1 base stayed unmatched. From germline, CDR1 is ENHRY and CDR2 SYGVKD. As DNA, the CDR3 is TGTGCCATCAGTGAAGGACTAGCGGGGAACACCGGGGAGCTGTTTTTT. It is translated as CAISEGLAGNTGELFF.

The sample holds a few counts of this clone. The chain recombines TRBV9 with TRBJ2-7, with D possibly TRBD1 on 5 matching bases. This CDR3 is 13 amino acids long. Trimming took 0 bases from V and 5 from J, leaving 9 bases between them. Germline lookup yields CDR1 SGDLS and CDR2 YYNGEE. CDR3 sequence reads: CASSVVRADEQYF. Here the CDR3 DNA reads TGTGCCAGCAGCGTAGTCAGGGCCGACGAGCAGTACTTC.

The V gene is TRBV27, the J gene TRBJ1-1, with D uncertain. The CDR3 is 15 amino acids. Trimming left V 6 bases short and J 0 bases short, with 14 bases between. The germline gives CDR1 MNHEY, CDR2 SMNVEV (reference sequence). CDR3 nucleotide sequence: TGTGCCAGCAGCCCCGCCGGTGCCATGAACACTGAAGCTTTCTTT. This codes for CASSPAGAMNTEAFF.

The sample holds a few counts of this clone. Other DNA variants within this sample encode the same CDR3. The chain employs TRBV29-1 and TRBJ2-1; the match to TRBD1 covers 9 bases. The CDR3 loop spans 13 amino acids. Trimming took 4 bases from V and 3 from J; bases not matched to a gene: 1. Germline-derived CDR1 and CDR2 are SQVTM and ANQGSEA. The CDR3 DNA is TGCAGCGTTGGGACAGGGGTCTACAATGAGCAGTTCTTC. It specifies CSVGTGVYNEQFF.

The V and J genes are TRBV5-1 and TRBJ1-1; 12 bases are shared with TRBD1. CDR3 length: 14 residues. Germline values: CDR1 SGHRS, CDR2 YFSETQ. Trimming took 5 bases from V and 6 from J; bases not matched to a gene: 5. CDR3 DNA: TGCGCCAGCAGGCCGGGACAGGGGGCCCCTGAAGCTTTCTTT. It translates to CASRPGQGAPEAFF.

The chain recombines TRBV7-4 with TRBJ2-5; D ambiguous. CDR3 length: 15 residues. V was shortened by 4 bases and J by 0 bases, with 12 bases between the two germline ends. Germline CDR1 reads SGHVT; CDR2 reads SQSDAQ. In DNA, the CDR3 is TGTGCCAGCAGCTGCCAAGGGTTATACCAAGAGACCCAGTACTTC. Residues: CASSCQGLYQETQYF. Filled out from reference TRBV7-4 and TRBJ2-5, the complete variable domain reads GAGVSQSPRYKVAKRGRDVALRCDSISGHVTLYWYRQTLGQGSEVLTYSQSDAQRDKSGRPSGRFSAERPERSVSTLKIQRTEQGDSAVYLCASSCQGLYQETQYFGPGTRLLVL.

This chain uses TRBV19 with TRBJ2-5; 10 bases are shared with TRBD1. The CDR3 length is 16 residues. Germline loops: CDR1 LNHDA, CDR2 SQIVND (reference sequence). Unmatched junction bases numbered 7, after V lost 4 bases and J lost 2 bases. CDR3 region: CASSTLTGGQQETQYF. The CDR3 DNA follows: TGTGCCAGTAGTACCCTGACAGGGGGCCAACAAGAGACCCAGTACTTC.

The rearrangement joins TRBV6-1 to TRBJ1-1, with TRBD1 matching over 9 bases. Germline values: CDR1 MNHNS, CDR2 SASEGT. With 6 bases clipped from V and 3 bases from J, the junction kept 5 bases outside the gene matches. The CDR3 is 14 residues long. CDR3 residues: CASSAGTGYTEAFF. The CDR3 DNA follows: TGTGCCAGCAGCGCCGGGACAGGGTACACTGAAGCTTTCTTT.

The chain is built from TRBV5-1 and TRBJ1-6, with D perhaps matching TRBD1 (5 bases). The CDR3 sequence is 15 residues long. Germline V lookup: CDR1 SGHRS, CDR2 YFSETQ. The V end was cut by 0 bases, the J end by 10 bases, with 14 bases between. Here the CDR3 reads CASSLAGGAWSPLHF. CDR3 bases: TGCGCCAGCAGCTTGGCCGGCGGGGCATGGTCACCCCTCCACTTT.

The sample holds a few counts of this clone. V and J are TRBV9 and TRBJ2-1; 14 bases map to TRBD2. The J segment lost 8 bases and the V segment lost 2 bases, leaving 9 bases of the junction unmatched. The CDR3 extends over 17 amino acids. Germline loops: CDR1 SGDLS, CDR2 YYNGEE. Here the CDR3 reads CASSVGTGTSGGYEQFF. For the CDR3, the DNA is TGTGCCAGCAGCGTTGGGACCGGGACTAGCGGGGGCTATGAGCAGTTCTTC.

V usage is TRBV5-1 and J usage is TRBJ2-3; tentative D call: TRBD2 (5 bases). Germline-derived CDR1 and CDR2 are SGHRS and YFSETQ. The CDR3 runs 16 residues. Trimming took off 2 bases at V and 0 bases at J, with 13 bases between the two ends. The CDR3 spells CASSFPTEESTDTQYF. The CDR3 nucleotides are TGCGCCAGCAGCTTTCCGACGGAGGAAAGCACAGATACGCAGTATTTT.

This clone was seen only a few times. This rearrangement joins TRBV10-3 to TRBJ1-6; tentative D call: TRBD1 (6 bases). CDR1 is ENHRY and CDR2 is SYGVKD in the germline V gene. The CDR3 is 13 amino acids. Trimming stripped 7 bases from V and 5 bases from J, with 9 bases between. In DNA form, the CDR3 reads TGTGCCATCATGGACAGTCATAATTCACCCCTCCACTTT. Translation gives CAIMDSHNSPLHF.

The chain couples TRBV10-3 to TRBJ2-2; D perhaps matches TRBD1 (5 bases). This CDR3 region has 17 residues. V was clipped by 3 bases and J by 0 bases, with 14 bases between them. The germline V gene encodes CDR1 ENHRY and CDR2 SYGVKD. The CDR3 DNA sequence: TGTGCCATCAGTGACTCAAAGGGGCGCGCGAACACCGGGGAGCTGTTTTTT. The encoded protein is CAISDSKGRANTGELFF.

Remarks on this clone: The sample contains more than one DNA sequence encoding this CDR3. The rearrangement uses TRBV6-5 and TRBJ1-1; 7 bases align to TRBD1. Trimming at V came to 4 bases and at J to 5 bases, leaving 1 base not matched to a gene. CDR3 length: 12 residues. CDR1 MNHEY and CDR2 SVGAGI come from the germline V gene. CDR3 sequence (DNA): TGTGCCAGCAGTTCCAGGGGGACTGAAGCTTTCTTT. Protein product: CASSSRGTEAFF.

This clone was detected only a few times. The genes are TRBV29-1 and TRBJ1-1; no clear D gene. Trimming cost V 7 bases and J 0 bases, with 15 bases left between them. The germline V gene has CDR1 SQVTM and CDR2 ANQGSEA. The CDR3 length is 14 residues. The CDR3 sequence is CSALGWGMNTEAFF. The DNA of the CDR3 is TGCAGCGCCCTCGGGTGGGGTATGAACACTGAAGCTTTCTTT.

This clone came up a few times. The chain has TRBV6-5 and TRBJ2-1; 8 positions match TRBD1. With 1 base clipped from V and 6 bases from J, the junction kept 5 bases outside the gene matches. The length of the CDR3 is 15 residues. Looked up from germline, CDR1 is MNHEY and CDR2 is SVGAGI. The CDR3 is CASSYWQGAINEQFF. The DNA of the CDR3 is TGTGCCAGCAGTTACTGGCAGGGGGCTATCAATGAGCAGTTCTTC.

There are a few counts of this clone. The chain carries TRBV4-2 and TRBJ2-7; perhaps TRBD2 as D (5 bases). Germline assignment: CDR1 LGHNA and CDR2 YNFKEQ. The length of the CDR3 is 13 residues. Trimming pared 0 bases from V and 5 bases from J, leaving 8 bases between. The CDR3 is CASSQEDYNEQYF. The CDR3 coding sequence is TGTGCCAGCAGCCAAGAAGACTACAACGAGCAGTACTTC.

The chain uses TRBV7-2 and TRBJ1-2; a weak D match, TRBD1 (5 bases). Trimming left V 5 bases short and J 7 bases short, with 17 bases between. There are 14 residues in the CDR3. CDR1 is SGHTA, CDR2 FQGNSA, per germline. CDR3 bases: TGTGCCAGCAGCCCAGGGTGGTCCCAATCTGGCTACACCTTC. Translation gives CASSPGWSQSGYTF.

V and J are TRBV5-1 and TRBJ1-2, with 7 bases lining up with TRBD1. V lost 0 bases, J lost 6 bases, and 17 bases stayed unmatched. Germline lookup yields CDR1 SGHRS and CDR2 YFSETQ. The length of the CDR3 is 18 residues. CDR3 protein: CASSLESGLIMQGDGYTF. The CDR3 nucleotides are TGCGCCAGCAGCTTGGAGTCCGGGCTCATCATGCAGGGGGATGGCTACACCTTC.

This clone was found a few times. The chain uses TRBV30 and TRBJ1-1; no clear D. Trimming cost V 2 bases and J 4 bases, with 14 bases left between them. The CDR3 consists of 14 residues. The germline V gene encodes CDR1 GTSNPN and CDR2 SVGIG (reference sequence). The CDR3 loop reads CAWSRRQLGTEAFF. As DNA, the CDR3 is TGTGCCTGGAGTAGGCGACAACTGGGCACTGAAGCTTTCTTT.

The V gene is TRBV4-1, the J gene TRBJ1-4; D is unresolved. Germline assignment: CDR1 MGHRA and CDR2 YSYEKL. The CDR3 is 11 amino acids. Deletions cut 3 bases from V and 6 bases from J, with 2 bases between. The CDR3 loop is CASSQDEKLFF. In nucleotides, the CDR3 is TGCGCCAGCAGCCAGGATGAAAAACTGTTTTTT.

This clone was picked up a small number of times. J is TRBJ1-5 and V is TRBV28, with 8 bases lining up with TRBD1. The V and J ends lost 8 bases and 4 bases, in that order; junction bases with no gene match: 4. The germline CDR1 and CDR2 sequences are MDHEN and SYDVKM. This CDR3 is 13 amino acids long. The CDR3 DNA reads TGTGCCAGCGGACAGGGTTCTAATCAGCCCCAGCATTTT. Protein: CASGQGSNQPQHF.

The chain joins TRBV10-3 to TRBJ1-2; D gene unclear. CDR1 ENHRY and CDR2 SYGVKD come from the germline V gene. Trimming shortened V by 0 bases and J by 6 bases, and 2 bases separated the two germline ends. There are 11 residues in the CDR3. The CDR3 sequence: CAISESHGYTF. DNA for the CDR3: TGTGCCATCAGTGAGTCGCATGGCTACACCTTC.

The V gene is TRBV7-9, the J gene TRBJ1-4, with D uncertain. CDR3 length: 14 residues. From germline, CDR1 is SEHNR and CDR2 FQNEAQ (reference sequence). V was trimmed by 0 bases and J by 5 bases, leaving 7 bases between them. The chain's CDR3 is CASSLAQTNEKLFF. The CDR3 region has the DNA TGTGCCAGCAGCTTAGCACAGACGAATGAAAAACTGTTTTTT.

This chain joins TRBV7-6 and TRBJ2-1; 7 bases fit TRBD2. Germline CDR1 is SGHVS and CDR2 is FNYEAQ. The CDR3 consists of 15 residues. Trimming took 5 bases from V and 5 from J; bases not matched to a gene: 9. The CDR3 coding sequence is TGTGCCAGCAGCCGAGGCGGGGGTGTCCACAATGAGCAGTTCTTC. Protein product: CASSRGGGVHNEQFF.